Listed here is a single T cell receptor beta chain. With 2 bases clipped from V and 13 bases from J, the junction kept 10 bases outside the gene matches. Per germline, CDR1 SGDLS and CDR2 YYNGEE. The CDR3 is made up of 13 amino acids. This specimen comes from a study of blood T cell repertoires in COVID-19. The overall study: Donors in the United States, Italy and Spain gave samples during acute or convalescent COVID-19. Sample material is recorded as cDNA or gDNA derived from T cells, B-cell-depleted T cells, or PBMCs.

Source study methods: Estimates of nucleated cell counts were drawn from the amplification of reference gene primers. Measured with immunoSEQ multiplex PCR; TCRdb has only the in-frame clones, and not every one. The V and J calls and clone size are taken from that table; D and trimming were inferred from the DNA. Of tens of thousands of clones in the sample, roughly 91% are singletons; the top ten hold about 15%. The chain has TRBV9 and TRBJ1-2; TRBD1 agrees at 8 bases. Sample: peripheral blood. The source is a man aged 70 or older with active or convalescent COVID-19. The CDR3 region is CASSVRQGRGFTF. In DNA form, the CDR3 reads TGTGCCAGCAGCGTTCGACAGGGGCGCGGGTTCACCTTC.